A selection of T cell receptor beta chains follows, all from one sample in a study of tumor T cells in aggressive B-cell lymphoma. Using immunoSEQ multiplex PCR, the repertoire was profiled, and TCRdb retains in-frame clones only, with some absent. The sample shows roughly 480 clones, 70% to 90% of them seen only once. Specimen: tumor tissue. The receptors were gathered from an adult with diffuse large B cell lymphoma. The CDR3 runs from the conserved cysteine through the conserved F or W. D genes are given only for firm matches. Where a row states a size, it is once, few, many or the class of an expanded clone; other rows omit it.

DNA: TGTGCCAGCTCGGGCACAGGGGTGAGCAATCAGCCCCAGCATTTT
CDR3: CASSGTGVSNQPQHF
J: TRBJ1-5
size: NA
D: TRBD1
V: TRBV18

DNA: TGTGCCAGCGGTTCCAGGGGGCTGTATGGCTACACCTTC
CDR3: CASGSRGLYGYTF
J: TRBJ1-2
size: NA
D: TRBD1
V: TRBV2

DNA: TGTGCCAGCAGTTTATCCCGGACAGATACGCAGTATTTT
CDR3: CASSLSRTDTQYF
J: TRBJ2-3
size: NA
D: NA
V: TRBV27

DNA: TGTGCCAGCAGTTTTTCCGGAGATACGCAGTATTTT
CDR3: CASSFSGDTQYF
J: TRBJ2-3
size: NA
D: NA
V: TRBV6-5

DNA: TGTGCCAGCAGCTTAATCCAGAACACTGAAGCTTTCTTT
CDR3: CASSLIQNTEAFF
J: TRBJ1-1
size: once
D: NA
V: TRBV7-2

DNA: TGTGCCAGCAGCTTGCGGGGACAGAACTATGGCTACACCTTC
CDR3: CASSLRGQNYGYTF
J: TRBJ1-2
size: NA
D: TRBD1
V: TRBV5-6

DNA: TGTGCCAGCAGCTTCGGGGACAAGTACAATGAGCAGTTCTTC
CDR3: CASSFGDKYNEQFF
J: TRBJ2-1
size: NA
D: NA
V: TRBV11-3

DNA: TGTGCCAGCAGCTCACTAGCGGGAGGGCCCCACGAAGAGTGGGATGAGCAGTTCTTC
CDR3: CASSSLAGGPHEEWDEQFF
J: TRBJ2-1
size: NA
D: TRBD2
V: TRBV5-4

DNA: TGCGCCAGCAAGGCTAGCGGGAGGGGTGAGCAGTTCTTC
CDR3: CASKASGRGEQFF
J: TRBJ2-1
size: NA
D: TRBD2
V: TRBV10-2

DNA: TGTGCCAGCAGTGATGCGGACAGGCCGAGCTCCTACGAGCAGTACTTC
CDR3: CASSDADRPSSYEQYF
J: TRBJ2-7
size: few
D: TRBD1
V: TRBV6-1

DNA: TGCGCCAGCAGCCCCGGGACTACGGCCACCGGGGAGTTGTTTTTT
CDR3: CASSPGTTATGELFF
J: TRBJ2-2
size: NA
D: TRBD2
V: TRBV5-1

DNA: TGCGCCAGCAGCTTGGTACAGGGCAATGAGCAGTTCTTC
CDR3: CASSLVQGNEQFF
J: TRBJ2-1
size: NA
D: NA
V: TRBV5-1

DNA: TGTGCCAGCAGTGATGCGGACAGGCCGAGCTCCTATGAGCAGTACTTC
CDR3: CASSDADRPSSYEQYF
J: TRBJ2-7
size: NA
D: TRBD1
V: TRBV6-1

DNA: TGTGCCAGCAGCTTGGGGGCGCAGACCCAGTACTTC
CDR3: CASSLGAQTQYF
J: TRBJ2-5
size: NA
D: NA
V: TRBV7-8

DNA: TGTGCCAGCAGTTTAGTCGGGGGGGGGAACACTGAAGCTTTCTTT
CDR3: CASSLVGGGNTEAFF
J: TRBJ1-1
size: NA
D: NA
V: TRBV28

DNA: TGCGCCAGCAGCCCCGTACAGGGGGCGGCCATCTCTAACTATGGCTACACCTTC
CDR3: CASSPVQGAAISNYGYTF
J: TRBJ1-2
size: NA
D: TRBD1
V: TRBV4-1

DNA: TGTGCCAGCAGCCCCCCGGGACTAGCGGGCCAAGAGACCCAGTACTTC
CDR3: CASSPPGLAGQETQYF
J: TRBJ2-5
size: NA
D: TRBD2
V: TRBV7-9

DNA: TGTGCCAGCAGCTCCTTAGGACAGGGGCGCAATGAGCAGTTCTTC
CDR3: CASSSLGQGRNEQFF
J: TRBJ2-1
size: NA
D: TRBD1
V: TRBV11-3

DNA: TGTGCCAGCAGCTTGGGGGTGACAGGAGGCACAGATACGCAGTATTTT
CDR3: CASSLGVTGGTDTQYF
J: TRBJ2-3
size: NA
D: NA
V: TRBV5-6

DNA: TGTGCCAGCAGTAAAACGCTAGCGTCCGGGGCGCATCGTTCACCCCTCCACTTT
CDR3: CASSKTLASGAHRSPLHF
J: TRBJ1-6
size: NA
D: NA
V: TRBV25-1

DNA: TGTGCCAGCAGTCTTGGAGGGACAGGGGGCTCCACAGATACGCAGTATTTT
CDR3: CASSLGGTGGSTDTQYF
J: TRBJ2-3
size: once
D: TRBD1
V: TRBV27

DNA: TGTGCCAGCAGCTTGAGGGGGCGTGAAAACAATCAGCCCCAGCATTTT
CDR3: CASSLRGRENNQPQHF
J: TRBJ1-5
size: NA
D: TRBD1
V: TRBV5-6